This T cell receptor (beta chain) originates from a study of shared clonotypes between healthy human individuals. Points from the study as a whole: Researchers found naive subsets generally carried larger estimated richness than memory subsets.

Measured with immunoSEQ multiplex PCR; TCRdb has only the in-frame clones, and not every one. The table includes about 2.1 million clones, roughly 91% detected once. The germline V and J ends were trimmed by 4 bases and 4 bases, with 17 bases remaining between them. This CDR3 region has 15 residues. Germline lookup yields CDR1 MGHRA and CDR2 YSYEKL. For this clone: Its antigen is undetermined.

CD45RO negativity and positive selection for CCR7 defined naive CD8 cells, a population that excluded terminally differentiated effector memory CD45RA+ cells. Healthy HIV-negative adults with no recent acute infections or vaccinations were recruited as donors. Sequencing was done on a sample of naive CD8+ T cells from PBMCs. The J gene is TRBJ2-7, the V gene TRBV4-1; D is perhaps TRBD2 (5 bases). The source is a man younger than 35 in good health. Some clones in this sample may be carry-over from other donors' samples. The CDR3 sequence is CASSPSAAGRYEQYF. The CDR3 DNA reads as TGCGCCAGCAGCCCGAGCGCGGCGGGCCGTTACGAGCAGTACTTC.